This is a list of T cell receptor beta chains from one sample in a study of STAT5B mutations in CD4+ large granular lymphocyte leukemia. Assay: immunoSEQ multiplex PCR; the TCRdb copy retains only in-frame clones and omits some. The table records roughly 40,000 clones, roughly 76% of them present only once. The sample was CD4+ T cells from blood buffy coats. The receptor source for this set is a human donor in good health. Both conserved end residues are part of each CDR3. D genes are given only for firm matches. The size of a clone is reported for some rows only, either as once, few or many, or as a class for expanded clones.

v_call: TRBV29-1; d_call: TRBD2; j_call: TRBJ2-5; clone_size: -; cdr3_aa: CSVERGETQYF; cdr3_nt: TGCAGCGTTGAGCGGGGGGAGACCCAGTACTTC
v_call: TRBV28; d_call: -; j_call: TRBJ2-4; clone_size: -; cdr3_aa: CASSLVTQAGLQYF; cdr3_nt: TGTGCCAGCAGTTTAGTGACGCAGGCAGGGTTACAGTACTTC
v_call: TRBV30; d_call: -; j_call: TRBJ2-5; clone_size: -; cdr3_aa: CAWSVTRRPETQYF; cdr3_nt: TGTGCCTGGAGTGTGACGCGGCGGCCCGAGACCCAGTACTTC
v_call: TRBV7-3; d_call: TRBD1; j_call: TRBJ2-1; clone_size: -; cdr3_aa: CASSLVRTGGENEQFF; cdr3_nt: TGTGCCAGCAGCTTAGTTAGGACAGGGGGCGAGAATGAGCAGTTCTTC
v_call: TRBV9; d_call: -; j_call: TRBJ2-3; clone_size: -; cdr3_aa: CASSVEARASDTQYF; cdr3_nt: TGTGCCAGCAGCGTAGAAGCGAGGGCATCAGATACGCAGTATTTT
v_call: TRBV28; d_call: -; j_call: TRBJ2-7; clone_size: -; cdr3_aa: CASSSGTGNYEQYF; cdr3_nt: TGTGCCAGCAGTTCGGGGACGGGAAACTACGAGCAGTACTTC
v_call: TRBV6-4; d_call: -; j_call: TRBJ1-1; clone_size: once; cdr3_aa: CASSDSRGGAFF; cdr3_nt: TGTGCCAGCAGTGACTCCCGAGGGGGAGCTTTCTTT
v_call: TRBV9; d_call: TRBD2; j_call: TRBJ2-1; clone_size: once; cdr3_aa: CASSPTSGNYNEQFF; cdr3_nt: TGTGCCAGCAGCCCAACTAGCGGGAACTACAATGAGCAGTTCTTC
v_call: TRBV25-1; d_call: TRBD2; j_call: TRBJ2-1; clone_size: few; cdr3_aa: CASPTGASGDNEQFF; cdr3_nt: TGTGCCAGCCCCACCGGGGCTAGCGGGGACAATGAGCAGTTCTTC
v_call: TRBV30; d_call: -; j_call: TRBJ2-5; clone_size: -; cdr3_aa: CAWSVKAAQYF; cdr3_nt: TGTGCCTGGAGTGTGAAGGCAGCCCAGTACTTC
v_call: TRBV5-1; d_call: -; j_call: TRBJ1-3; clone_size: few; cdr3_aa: CATVGPGNTIYF; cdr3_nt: TGCGCCACCGTAGGCCCTGGAAACACCATATATTTT
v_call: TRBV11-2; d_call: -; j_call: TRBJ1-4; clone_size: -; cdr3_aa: CASRDETGFNEKLFF; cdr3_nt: TGTGCCAGCAGGGATGAAACAGGATTCAATGAAAAACTGTTTTTT
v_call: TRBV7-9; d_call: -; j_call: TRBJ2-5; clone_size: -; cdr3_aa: CASSFDFDLRTQYF; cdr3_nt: TGTGCCAGCAGCTTCGACTTCGACCTCCGGACCCAGTACTTC
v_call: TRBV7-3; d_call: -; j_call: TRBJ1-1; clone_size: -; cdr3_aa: CASSPEPGTEAFF; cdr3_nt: TGTGCCAGCAGCCCCGAACCGGGGACTGAAGCTTTCTTT
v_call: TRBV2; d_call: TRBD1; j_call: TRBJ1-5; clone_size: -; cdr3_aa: CASSRGQGRKQPQHF; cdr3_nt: TGTGCCAGCAGCCGGGGACAGGGTCGGAAGCAGCCCCAGCATTTT
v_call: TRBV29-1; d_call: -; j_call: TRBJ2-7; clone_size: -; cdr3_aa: CSVRPGTYEQYF; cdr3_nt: TGCAGCGTAAGACCCGGGACCTACGAGCAGTACTTC
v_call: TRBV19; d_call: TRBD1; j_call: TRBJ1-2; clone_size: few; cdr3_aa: CASSRGDRNYGYTF; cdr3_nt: TGTGCCAGTAGTAGGGGGGACAGGAACTATGGCTACACCTTC
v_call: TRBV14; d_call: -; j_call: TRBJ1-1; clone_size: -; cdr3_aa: CASSQDLTRAAFF; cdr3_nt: TGTGCCAGCAGCCAAGACCTAACTAGAGCAGCTTTCTTT
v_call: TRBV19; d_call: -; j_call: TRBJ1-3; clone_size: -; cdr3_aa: CASSIGGAGNTIYF; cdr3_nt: TGTGCCAGTAGTATCGGAGGGGCTGGAAACACCATATATTTT
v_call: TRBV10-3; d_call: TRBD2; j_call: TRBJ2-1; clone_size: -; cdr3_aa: CAISSSSGIYNEQFF; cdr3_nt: TGTGCCATCAGTTCTTCTAGCGGGATCTACAATGAGCAGTTCTTC
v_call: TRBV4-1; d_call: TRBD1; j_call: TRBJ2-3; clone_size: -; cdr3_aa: CASSPRDRGTDTQYF; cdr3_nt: TGCGCCAGCAGCCCCCGGGACAGGGGTACCGATACGCAGTATTTT
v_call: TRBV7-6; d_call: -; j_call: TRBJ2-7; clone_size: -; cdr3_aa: CASSLGPQWPVYEQYF; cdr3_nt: TGTGCCAGCAGCTTAGGCCCACAGTGGCCCGTCTACGAGCAGTACTTC
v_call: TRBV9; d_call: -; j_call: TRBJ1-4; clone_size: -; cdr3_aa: CASSPRTSEKLFF; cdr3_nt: TGTGCCAGCAGCCCTCGGACTTCTGAAAAACTGTTTTTT
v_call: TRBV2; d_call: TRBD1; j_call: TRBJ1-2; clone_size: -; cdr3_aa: CASSKTGGLGYTF; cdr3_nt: TGTGCCAGCAGTAAGACAGGGGGGCTTGGCTACACCTTC
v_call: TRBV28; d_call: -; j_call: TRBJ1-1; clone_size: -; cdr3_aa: CASRSFLLEAFF; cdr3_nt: TGTGCCAGCAGGTCCTTTTTGCTGGAAGCTTTCTTT
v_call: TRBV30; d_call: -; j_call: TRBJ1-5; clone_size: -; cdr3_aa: CAWSGDGGYNQPQHF; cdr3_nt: TGTGCCTGGAGTGGGGACGGAGGGTACAATCAGCCCCAGCATTTT
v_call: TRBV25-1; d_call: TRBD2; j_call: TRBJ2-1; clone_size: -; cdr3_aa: CASSESRTSRTDEQFF; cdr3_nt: TGTGCCAGCAGTGAGAGTAGGACTAGCCGAACCGATGAGCAGTTCTTC
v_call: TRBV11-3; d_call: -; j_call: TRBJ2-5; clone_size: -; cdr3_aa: CASSLGVGDQETQYF; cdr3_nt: TGTGCCAGCAGCTTAGGCGTAGGGGATCAAGAGACCCAGTACTTC
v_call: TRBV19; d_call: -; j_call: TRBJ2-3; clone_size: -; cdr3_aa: CASKLVGTDTQYF; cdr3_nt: TGTGCCAGTAAACTAGTTGGCACAGATACGCAGTATTTT
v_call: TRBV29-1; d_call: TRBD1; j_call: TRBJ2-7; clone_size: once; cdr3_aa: CSVEAGGSEQYF; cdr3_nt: TGCAGCGTTGAAGCAGGGGGAAGCGAGCAGTACTTC
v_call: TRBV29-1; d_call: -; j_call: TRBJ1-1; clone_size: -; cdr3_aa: CSVSEFPEAFF; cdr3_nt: TGCAGCGTTTCGGAGTTTCCTGAAGCTTTCTTT
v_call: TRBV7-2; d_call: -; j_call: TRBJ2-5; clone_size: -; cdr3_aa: CASSFGGTVKAQYF; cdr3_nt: TGTGCCAGCAGCTTTGGGGGGACAGTCAAGGCCCAGTACTTC
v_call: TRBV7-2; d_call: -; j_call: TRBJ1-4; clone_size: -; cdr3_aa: CASSLEGIRGEKLFF; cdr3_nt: TGTGCCAGCAGCTTAGAAGGGATTCGGGGTGAAAAACTGTTTTTT
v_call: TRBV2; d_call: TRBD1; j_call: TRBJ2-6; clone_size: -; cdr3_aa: CASSERTGGSLLYSGANVLTF; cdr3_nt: TGTGCCAGCAGTGAAAGGACAGGGGGCTCTCTTCTCTACTCTGGGGCCAACGTCCTGACTTTC
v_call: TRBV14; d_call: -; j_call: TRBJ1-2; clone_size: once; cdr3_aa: CASSQDLAGWYGYTF; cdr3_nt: TGTGCCAGCAGCCAAGATCTTGCAGGGTGGTATGGCTACACCTTC
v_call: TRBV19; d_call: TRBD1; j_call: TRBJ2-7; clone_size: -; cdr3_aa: CASAANRGGEQYF; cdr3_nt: TGTGCCTCCGCCGCGAACAGGGGTGGCGAGCAGTACTTC
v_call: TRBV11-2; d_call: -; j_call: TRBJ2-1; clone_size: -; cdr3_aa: CASSLERGEQFF; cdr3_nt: TGTGCCAGCAGCTTAGAACGGGGTGAGCAGTTCTTC
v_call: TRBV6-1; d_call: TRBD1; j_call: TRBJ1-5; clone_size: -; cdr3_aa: CASRGQRSSNQPQHF; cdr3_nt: TGTGCCAGCAGGGGACAGAGGAGTAGCAATCAGCCCCAGCATTTT
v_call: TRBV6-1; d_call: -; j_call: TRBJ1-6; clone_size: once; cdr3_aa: CASSEGLKNSPLHF; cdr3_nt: TGTGCCAGCAGTGAAGGACTTAAGAATTCACCCCTCCACTTT
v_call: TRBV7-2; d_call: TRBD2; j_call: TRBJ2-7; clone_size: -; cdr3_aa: CASSQSTTSGSYEQYF; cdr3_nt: TGTGCCAGCAGCCAAAGTACCACTAGCGGGTCCTACGAGCAGTACTTC
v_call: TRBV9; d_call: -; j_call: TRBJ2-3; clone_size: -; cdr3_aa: CASSTRVGDTQYF; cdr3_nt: TGTGCCAGCAGCACCCGGGTAGGAGATACGCAGTATTTT
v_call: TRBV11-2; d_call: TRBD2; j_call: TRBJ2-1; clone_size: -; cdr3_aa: CASSLELGRAYNEQFF; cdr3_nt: TGTGCCAGCAGCTTAGAACTCGGGAGGGCCTACAATGAGCAGTTCTTC
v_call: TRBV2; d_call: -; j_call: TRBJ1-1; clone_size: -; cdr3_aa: CASSELQPMNTEAFF; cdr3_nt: TGTGCCAGCAGTGAACTACAGCCCATGAACACTGAAGCTTTCTTT
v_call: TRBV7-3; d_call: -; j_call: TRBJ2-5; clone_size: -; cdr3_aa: CASSLGIGAPQYF; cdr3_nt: TGTGCCAGCAGCTTAGGCATAGGGGCACCCCAGTACTTC
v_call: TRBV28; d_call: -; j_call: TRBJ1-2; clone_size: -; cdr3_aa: CASSLNTLSGYTF; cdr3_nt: TGTGCCAGCAGTTTAAATACCCTTTCCGGCTACACCTTC
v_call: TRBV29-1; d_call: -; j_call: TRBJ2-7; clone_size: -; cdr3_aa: CSFISGGYEQYF; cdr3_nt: TGCAGCTTCATCTCCGGCGGCTACGAGCAGTACTTC
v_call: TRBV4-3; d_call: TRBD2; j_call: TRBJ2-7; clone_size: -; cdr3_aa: CASSQQWGGSKYEQYF; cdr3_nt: TGCGCCAGCAGCCAACAATGGGGCGGGAGTAAGTACGAGCAGTACTTC
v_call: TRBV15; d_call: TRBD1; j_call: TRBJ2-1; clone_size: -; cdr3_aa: CATSRDVAGGGFHEQFF; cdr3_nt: TGTGCCACCAGCAGAGATGTGGCAGGGGGCGGTTTCCATGAGCAGTTCTTC
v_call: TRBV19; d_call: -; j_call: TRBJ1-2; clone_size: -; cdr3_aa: CASSTSGRGGYGYTF; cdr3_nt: TGTGCCAGTAGTACCTCCGGCCGCGGGGGCTATGGCTACACCTTC
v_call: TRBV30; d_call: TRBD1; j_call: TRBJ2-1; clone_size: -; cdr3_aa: CAGAGGFYNEQFF; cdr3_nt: TGTGCCGGAGCAGGGGGATTCTACAATGAGCAGTTCTTC
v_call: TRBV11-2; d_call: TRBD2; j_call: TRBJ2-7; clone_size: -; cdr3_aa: CASSLVASGMIYEQYF; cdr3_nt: TGTGCCAGCAGCTTAGTTGCTAGCGGGATGATCTACGAGCAGTACTTC
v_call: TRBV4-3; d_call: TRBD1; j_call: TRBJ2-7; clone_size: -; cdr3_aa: CASSFQTPGQISYEQYF; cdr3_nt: TGCGCCAGCAGCTTTCAAACGCCGGGACAGATTTCCTACGAGCAGTACTTC
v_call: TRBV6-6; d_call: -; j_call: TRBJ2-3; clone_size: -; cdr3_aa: CASMAVQFTDTQYF; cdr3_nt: TGTGCCAGCATGGCAGTTCAATTCACAGATACGCAGTATTTT
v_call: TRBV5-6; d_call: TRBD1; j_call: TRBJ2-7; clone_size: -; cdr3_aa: CASRRTGVYEQYF; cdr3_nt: TGTGCCAGCAGACGGACAGGGGTCTACGAGCAGTACTTC
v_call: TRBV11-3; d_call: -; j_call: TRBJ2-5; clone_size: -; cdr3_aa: CASGPGKETQYF; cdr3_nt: TGTGCCAGCGGACCTGGGAAGGAGACCCAGTACTTC
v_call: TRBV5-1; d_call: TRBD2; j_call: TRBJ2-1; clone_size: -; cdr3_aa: CASSLTSGRADEQFF; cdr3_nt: TGCGCCAGCAGCTTAACTAGCGGGAGGGCGGATGAGCAGTTCTTC
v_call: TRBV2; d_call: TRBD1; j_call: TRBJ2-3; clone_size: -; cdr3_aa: CASKLDRATDTQYF; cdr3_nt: TGTGCCAGCAAATTGGACAGGGCCACAGATACGCAGTATTTT
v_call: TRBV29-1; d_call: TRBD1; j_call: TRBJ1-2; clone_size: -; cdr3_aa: CSVIGLQGAGKNGYTF; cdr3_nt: TGCAGCGTCATCGGACTACAGGGGGCGGGTAAAAATGGCTACACCTTC
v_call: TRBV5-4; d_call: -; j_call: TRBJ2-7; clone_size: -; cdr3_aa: CASRPVTGYEQYF; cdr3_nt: TGTGCCAGCAGGCCCGTGACAGGCTACGAGCAGTACTTC
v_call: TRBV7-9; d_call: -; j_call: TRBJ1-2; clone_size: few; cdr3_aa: CASSSPFGRPGYGYTF; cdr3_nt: TGTGCCAGCAGCTCACCTTTCGGCAGGCCCGGCTATGGCTACACCTTC